The 26 T cell receptor beta chains in this list originate from one sample, sequenced in a study of beta chain features in type 1 diabetes (dated by TCRdb to the late 2010s). Library construction relied on the immunoSEQ multiplex PCR assay. The entire isolated RNA was reverse transcribed using the High Capacity cDNA Reverse Transcription Kit, and thus expressed TCRB transcripts were sequenced. TCRdb carries this immuneACCESS record with in-frame sequences only. Its versions omit some clonotypes, under half of them owing to an unresolved V gene in the studies checked, with the rest unexplained. The sample records roughly 350,000 clones, around 9.6% of which are singletons. The top ten clones comprise around 0.66% of the sample. Paper-wide results and their limitations: Type 1 diabetes patients showed a moderate but significant shortening of TCRB CDR3 length in all four CD4+ subsets.

Antigens for these TCRs are unknown. Specimen: central memory CD4+ T cells from blood. The receptors shown here come from a man under 40 with type 1 diabetes.

The chain combines TRBV21-1 with TRBJ1-2. TRBV21-1 is listed as a pseudogene. The CDR3 extends over 14 amino acids. The CDR3 here is CASSKAGVYYGYTF. The CDR3, as DNA: TGTGCCAGCAGCAAGGCCGGGGTTTACTATGGCTACACCTTC.

In this sample, this clone turned up a few times. The chain combines TRBV2 with TRBJ2-3; D is perhaps TRBD2 (7 bases). The CDR3 has 16 amino acids. Trimming stripped 0 bases from V and 3 bases from J, with 13 bases between. CDR1 and CDR2 (germline): SNHLY, FYNNEI. The CDR3 here is CASSEARGAMTDTQYF. The CDR3 coding sequence is TGTGCCAGCAGTGAAGCACGGGGGGCGATGACAGATACGCAGTATTTT.

The genes are TRBV6-1 and TRBJ1-5; unclear D gene. CDR1 and CDR2 from the germline V gene are MNHNS and SASEGT. The CDR3 is made up of 14 amino acids. Trimming removed 5 bases at V and 6 bases at J, with 14 bases between. CDR3 DNA sequence: TGTGCCAGCAGTTCCGCTCTGAATATTCAGCCCCAGCATTTT. It is translated as CASSSALNIQPQHF.

The rearrangement links TRBV5-1 to TRBJ2-5, with D tentatively TRBD2 (5 bases). V gave up 0 bases and J gave up 4 bases, with 13 bases separating them. CDR3 length: 15 residues. Germline assignment: CDR1 SGHRS and CDR2 YFSETQ. The CDR3 reads CASSLAFLRGETQYF. CDR3 DNA: TGCGCCAGCAGCTTGGCCTTCCTTCGGGGAGAGACCCAGTACTTC.

The rearrangement uses TRBV19 and TRBJ2-5; D remains unclear. The CDR3 is 13 residues long. V gave up 3 bases and J gave up 5 bases, with 10 bases separating them. CDR1 and CDR2 (germline): LNHDA, SQIVND (reference sequence). CDR3 residues: CASSIISEETQYF. CDR3 nucleotide sequence: TGTGCCAGTAGTATTATATCTGAGGAGACCCAGTACTTC.

This clone was seen a handful of times. The chain couples TRBV6-6 to TRBJ1-5; possible D gene TRBD1, 5 bases. V gave up 3 bases and J gave up 2 bases, with 11 bases separating them. The CDR3 has 15 amino acids. The germline CDR1 and CDR2 sequences are MNHNY and SVGAGI (reference sequence). The CDR3, as DNA: TGTGCCAGCAGTTATGGGGGGATGGGCAATCAGCCCCAGCATTTT. Its translation is CASSYGGMGNQPQHF.

This chain uses TRBV28 with TRBJ1-5; weak D call: TRBD1 (5 bases). Per the germline V gene, CDR1 is MDHEN and CDR2 is SYDVKM. V lost 7 bases to trimming and J lost 1 base, with 8 bases between them. The CDR3 has 13 residues. CDR3 sequence (DNA): TGTGCCAGCACAGACAGCAGCAATCAGCCCCAGCATTTT. Its protein product is CASTDSSNQPQHF.

This clone was seen a few times. The chain carries TRBV7-9 and TRBJ1-4; D is ambiguous. From germline, CDR1 is SEHNR and CDR2 FQNEAQ (reference sequence). The V end lost 1 base, the J end lost 8 bases, and 11 bases lay between the germline ends. This CDR3 region has 14 residues. CDR3 in DNA: TGTGCCAGCAGCTTAGGGCGTCACAGCGAAAAACTGTTTTTT. It yields the protein CASSLGRHSEKLFF.

The rearrangement uses TRBV25-1 and TRBJ1-1; no clear D. CDR3 size: 15 residues. V shed 3 bases and J shed 2 bases, with 13 bases lying between them. In germline, CDR1 is MGHDK, CDR2 SYGVNS. CDR3 residues: CASSDPTVGNTEAFF. The CDR3 nucleotides are TGTGCCAGCAGTGATCCCACTGTAGGAAACACTGAAGCTTTCTTT. Supplemented by reference TRBV25-1 and TRBJ1-1, the full variable domain reads EADIYQTPRYLVIGTGKKITLECSQTMGHDKMYWYQQDPGMELHLIHYSYGVNSTEKGDLSSESTVSRIRTEHFPLTLESARPSHTSQYLCASSDPTVGNTEAFFGQGTRLTVV.

This clone was counted between two and nine times. The CDR3 DNA is TGTGCCAGCAAAGGGGCAGCGGACTCCTACGAGCAGTACTTC. Translation gives CASKGAADSYEQYF. This chain connects TRBV28 to TRBJ2-7; D tentatively fits TRBD1 or TRBD2 (5 bases each). Trimming stripped 7 bases from V and 0 bases from J, with 13 bases between. There are 14 residues in the CDR3. Germline V CDR1 and CDR2: MDHEN, SYDVKM.

This clone showed up just a few times. This rearrangement joins TRBV11-3 to TRBJ2-3; D is undetermined. The germline gives CDR1 SGHNT, CDR2 YENEEA. The CDR3 totals 12 residues. V lost 0 bases, J lost 4 bases, and 2 bases lay in between. The CDR3 region has the DNA TGTGCCAGCAGCTTAGATGCAGATACGCAGTATTTT. It codes for CASSLDADTQYF.

The table lists this clone with a few counts. The rearrangement uses TRBV6-6 and TRBJ2-6; D remains unclear. The CDR3 has 14 residues. Germline V gene sequence: CDR1 MNHNY, CDR2 SVGAGI (reference sequence). Trimming shortened V by 2 bases and J by 2 bases, and 4 bases separated the two germline ends. The CDR3 here is CASSYPAGANVLTF. As DNA, the CDR3 is TGTGCCAGCAGTTACCCCGCTGGGGCCAACGTCCTGACTTTC.

The V and J genes are TRBV27 and TRBJ2-2, with D maybe TRBD2 (5 bases). The germline CDR1 and CDR2 sequences are MNHEY and SMNVEV (reference sequence). The V end was cut by 3 bases, the J end by 7 bases, with 24 bases between. This CDR3 region has 18 residues. This CDR3 reads CASSFRDYRGGSIGELFF. The DNA of the CDR3 is TGTGCCAGCAGTTTTCGAGATTACCGTGGAGGTTCAATCGGGGAGCTGTTTTTT.

J is TRBJ2-1 and V is TRBV25-1, with a tentative D call TRBD2 (6 bases). The germline V and J ends were trimmed by 0 bases and 6 bases, with 12 bases remaining between them. CDR3 length equals 15 residues. Germline V lookup: CDR1 MGHDK, CDR2 SYGVNS. The CDR3 loop reads CASSEYRTTSNEQFF. The CDR3 bases are TGTGCCAGCAGTGAATATCGGACTACCTCCAATGAGCAGTTCTTC. The full variable domain, with the rest looked up from reference TRBV25-1 and TRBJ2-1, is EADIYQTPRYLVIGTGKKITLECSQTMGHDKMYWYQQDPGMELHLIHYSYGVNSTEKGDLSSESTVSRIRTEHFPLTLESARPSHTSQYLCASSEYRTTSNEQFFGPGTRLTVL.

This clone was observed a few times. The J gene is TRBJ2-7, the V gene TRBV7-9; D gene uncertain. Trimming cost V 2 bases and J 0 bases, with 20 bases left between them. Germline V gives CDR1 SEHNR, CDR2 FQNEAQ (reference sequence). CDR3 length: 18 amino acids. The CDR3 loop reads CASSLQSGLAERSYEQYF. In DNA form, the CDR3 reads TGTGCCAGCAGCTTACAATCAGGTTTGGCGGAACGCTCCTACGAGCAGTACTTC.

The chain is built from TRBV4-1 and TRBJ2-3; 8 bases align to TRBD1. Looked up from germline, CDR1 is MGHRA and CDR2 is YSYEKL. There are 17 residues in the CDR3. V lost 2 bases, J lost 0 bases, and 7 bases stayed unmatched. The DNA of the CDR3 is TGCGCCAGCAGCCAACCAAGGACAGGGACGAGCACAGATACGCAGTATTTT. Its protein is CASSQPRTGTSTDTQYF.

This clone was detected only a few times. The chain joins TRBV30 to TRBJ2-3; 8 positions match TRBD1. The V gene's germline CDR1 is GTSNPN and CDR2 SVGIG (reference sequence). The CDR3 totals 16 residues. V dropped 4 bases and J dropped 2; count of bases not matched to a gene: 11. CDR3 sequence: CAWTSTGQVFTDTQYF. The CDR3 nucleotides read TGTGCCTGGACCTCCACGGGACAGGTCTTCACAGATACGCAGTATTTT.

This clone was counted only a few times. The chain employs TRBV7-6 and TRBJ1-1; 7 bases are a match to TRBD1. Germline V lookup: CDR1 SGHVS, CDR2 FNYEAQ. There are 14 residues in the CDR3. J was trimmed by 3 bases and V by 0 bases; bases with no gene match: 1. The CDR3 sequence is CASSLATGDTEAFF. As DNA, the CDR3 is TGTGCCAGCAGCTTAGCAACAGGGGACACTGAAGCTTTCTTT.

The chain joins TRBV6-1 to TRBJ1-1, with D hard to call. The CDR3 totals 14 residues. Trimming removed 5 bases from V and 0 bases from J, with 10 bases in between. CDR1 MNHNS and CDR2 SASEGT come from the germline V gene. Written as DNA, the CDR3 is TGTGCCAGCAGTTTGGGCGTCATGAACACTGAAGCTTTCTTT. As protein: CASSLGVMNTEAFF.

This clone was seen a handful of times. This sequence joins TRBV5-1 and TRBJ2-2; TRBD1 aligns across 7 bases. The CDR3 sequence is 15 residues long. Germline-derived CDR1 and CDR2 are SGHRS and YFSETQ. Germline trimming cut 0 bases from V and 6 bases from J; bases unmatched to any gene: 5. CDR3 bases: TGCGCCAGCAGCTTGGAATTGGGGACAGCCGGGGAGCTGTTTTTT. Translating it yields CASSLELGTAGELFF.

This clone was counted between two and nine times. The chain couples TRBV7-2 to TRBJ1-2; no definite D call. The CDR3 is 14 residues long. Trimming removed 4 bases at V and 3 bases at J, with 12 bases between. Germline CDR1 and CDR2: SGHTA and FQGNSA. The CDR3 here is CASSSTPPHYGYTF. The CDR3 DNA is TGTGCCAGCAGCTCAACCCCCCCCCACTATGGCTACACCTTC.

The gene calls are TRBV7-2 and TRBJ1-2; D is perhaps TRBD1 (5 bases). Germline V gives CDR1 SGHTA, CDR2 FQGNSA. V was trimmed by 5 bases and J by 5 bases, leaving 12 bases between them. CDR3 size: 13 residues. The CDR3 DNA is TGTGCCAGCAGCGTAGACAGTTATTATGGCTACACCTTC. Protein: CASSVDSYYGYTF.

The chain uses TRBV6-5 and TRBJ2-1; D may correspond to TRBD1 or TRBD2 (5 bases each). V was trimmed by 7 bases and J by 10 bases, leaving 14 bases between them. The CDR3 length is 12 residues. Germline V lookup: CDR1 MNHEY, CDR2 SVGAGI. The CDR3 loop reads CASTAWGSEQFF. CDR3 DNA: TGTGCCAGCACCGCCTGGGGGTCCGAGCAGTTCTTC.

This clone has more than one count but fewer than ten. V gene TRBV18 combines with J gene TRBJ2-3, with D tentatively TRBD1 (6 bases). Trimming left V 6 bases short and J 4 bases short, with 20 bases between. Germline lookup yields CDR1 KGHSH and CDR2 LQKENI. This CDR3 has 16 amino acids. CDR3 amino acids: CASSRGQRSQPDTQYF. The CDR3 region has the DNA TGTGCCAGCTCCAGGGGCCAGCGGAGTCAACCAGATACGCAGTATTTT. The full variable domain, in which reference TRBV18 and TRBJ2-3 provide the parts outside the CDR3, is NAGVMQNPRHLVRRRGQEARLRCSPMKGHSHVYWYRQLPEEGLKFMVYLQKENIIDESGMPKERFSAEFPKEGPSILRIQQVVRGDSAAYFCASSRGQRSQPDTQYFGPGTRLTVL.

J is TRBJ2-7 and V is TRBV5-1; 11 bases align to TRBD1. The V segment lost 5 bases and the J segment 0 bases; nucleotides outside the gene matches: 4. Germline V lookup: CDR1 SGHRS, CDR2 YFSETQ. CDR3 length: 15 residues. The CDR3 here is CASSAGTGGSYEQYF. The DNA for the CDR3 is TGCGCCAGCAGTGCCGGGACAGGGGGCTCCTACGAGCAGTACTTC.

The chain combines TRBV7-2 with TRBJ1-5, with D unresolved. The CDR3 has 14 residues. Germline V gene data show CDR1 as SGHTA and CDR2 as FQGNSA. V lost 1 base to trimming and J lost 0 bases, with 4 bases between them. This chain's CDR3 is CASSLGNSNQPQHF. The CDR3 DNA reads as TGTGCCAGCAGCTTAGGGAATAGCAATCAGCCCCAGCATTTT.